This T cell receptor beta chain was identified during a study of response to subunit inactivated influenza vaccine. Of note for this clonotype: No antigen is known for it.

Study results and caveats: Each seasonal influenza vaccination, the authors suggested, recruits few new T cells.

The V end was cut by 3 bases, the J end by 3 bases, with 6 bases between. The CDR3 has 13 residues. Germline lookup yields CDR1 LGHNA and CDR2 YSLEER. One entry per CDR3 protein, called by TCRdb with MiXCR from the RT-PCR reads. The data show around 580,000 distinct CDR3 sequences, with roughly 15% seen just once and 11% held by the top ten. The TCR originated in a man aged 50 to 59 who received an inactivated influenza vaccine. Source: PBMCs from blood, taken roughly 12 days after vaccination. The V call is TRBV4-3, the J call TRBJ1-5; the D is unclear. Here the CDR3 DNA reads TGCGCCAGCAGCCAGAACACCAATCAGCCCCAGCATTTT. The encoded protein is CASSQNTNQPQHF.